This entry describes one T cell receptor beta chain. This clone came up once. It has no known antigen specificity. No much larger clonotype is one base removed from it; base qualities were not supplied. The cohort consisted of 650 to 850 healthy bone marrow donors. All cohort members were sampled while nominally healthy, although unrecorded immune exposures were likely present. The donor was CMV seropositive and was included in the group of almost 300 seropositive cohort members. Every donor gave a peripheral blood sample, and the peripheral blood mononuclear cells from that sample were used for TCR beta sequencing. Genomic DNA was extracted from the blood cell samples with the Qiagen DNeasy Blood Extraction Kit. The data belong to a study of cytomegalovirus exposure and HLA in healthy donors (dated by TCRdb to the late 2010s). The study in broad terms: According to an earlier analysis of several hundred of the donors, 200 million or so T cells yielded over 100 million unique TCR beta sequences and 276 Gb of sequence data. An early release that covered about 600 HLA-typed donors contained about 300 gigabases of sequencing data and about 93 million unique TCR sequences. Of the 350 to 450 genotyped donors, 65% to 90% fell in the genetic ancestry cluster associated with self-reported Caucasian donors. The study aimed to test whether signatures of past pathogen exposure could be identified by cataloging public T cell receptors. The study used immunosequencing to profile the T cell repertoires of 666 subjects and linked those repertoires to cytomegalovirus serostatus. Besides the first cohort of roughly 640 subjects, a separate validation cohort made up of some 110 different subjects was used. To predict cytomegalovirus infection status, the study combined high-throughput TCR immunosequencing, statistical association of individual TCRs with disease status, and machine learning. A later analysis re-examined previously published TCR beta repertoires from about 670 donors and added high-resolution HLA genotyping to investigate patterns of TCR occurrence. The later analysis used no new phenotypic data to find candidate immune exposures, relying instead on TCR beta sequences and their occurrence across donors. In an earlier analysis of around 540 of the donors, high-throughput TCR beta sequencing was used to judge whether each TCR beta V gene segment behaved as functional or pseudogenic. Donor age, sex, ethnicity and CMV serostatus were compiled alongside the repertoire data. Genome-wide SNP genotypes for about three fifths of the roughly 670 donors were used in a later genetic analysis, which treated that subset as a discovery cohort. Every repertoire in the discovery cohort had been generated on one and the same sequencing platform. Both class I and class II loci were covered by HLA typing, at four-digit resolution. Typing coverage differed by locus: A, B, C, DRB1 and DQB1 were typed in roughly 620-630 donors, DQA1 in about 500, DPA1 in some 610, and DPB1 in just under 480. Roughly 5 DR-DQ haplotypes were handled as single units for association and clustering, since linkage in the cohort was strong. Among roughly 400 genotyped donors of the cohort, an average of roughly 230,000 unique TCR beta nucleotide sequences was sequenced per donor, of which approximately 19% were non-productive.

Preparation of the library involved the immunoSEQ multiplex PCR assay. The multiplex PCR relied on a mix of 60 forward primers for TCR Vbeta segments and 13 reverse primers for TCR Jbeta segments. A multiplex PCR assay on genomic DNA amplified the CDR3 region of rearranged TCR beta genes. The amplified TCR beta libraries were sequenced on the Illumina HiSeq System as 87-base-pair reads. As for the original processing: A later analysis counted tens of millions of unique TCR beta chains across the 650 to 800 repertoires, and around 12 million of these chains were shared by at least two donors. A nearest-neighbor algorithm error-corrected the raw reads and collapsed the reads into unique sequences, merging closely related sequences to remove PCR and sequencing errors. Alignment of CDR3 sequences to IMGT reference sequences was used to assign V, D and J gene segments. Each retained sequence needed at least a six-nucleotide match to both a V gene segment and a J gene segment. A rearrangement counted as productive if the CDR3 had no stop codons and remained in frame with V and J, and every other rearrangement counted as non-productive. Following IMGT convention, CDR3 was defined as the stretch from the second conserved V-encoded cysteine to the conserved J-encoded phenylalanine. The earlier analysis of about 610 of the donors excluded any sequence lacking an unambiguous match to a single V gene segment. An earlier analysis of a few hundred of the donors called V segments functional above 56.7% productive rearrangements and segregating when the between-donor standard deviation exceeded 5%. A statistical classification framework was built for diagnosing cytomegalovirus status from the catalog of TCR beta chain sequences. A later analysis assigned V and J genes by comparing TCR nucleotide sequences with IMGT/GENE-DB human TR gene sequences. A later analysis assigned CDR3 sequences and most-parsimonious VDJ recombination scenarios with the TCRdist pipeline. A later analysis defined each TCR beta chain by its CDR3 amino acid sequence plus V-gene family, and excluded reads lacking a unique V-gene family. A later analysis removed 550 to 650 highly shared, low-generation-probability nucleotide sequences to deal with suspected cross-contamination and a sequencing artifact. In a later analysis, a clonal expansion index was calculated for each public chain from normalized within-repertoire ranks of inferred template counts. In a later analysis, generation probabilities were computed using a VDJ recombination model fitted to out-of-frame rearrangements, and the results were checked against IGoR. Hypergeometric tests were used in a later analysis to score TCR-TCR, TCR-HLA and TCR-CMV co-occurrence, with a repertoire-size bias correction applied to the TCR pairs. To estimate false discovery rates, a later analysis permuted the HLA or CMV assignments 20 times. In a later analysis, co-occurring TCRs were grouped using DBSCAN, with TCRdist sequence similarity added in when clustering inside HLA-allele-positive subsets. For co-occurrence clustering, repertoires with fewer than 30,000 or more than 120,000 public chains were excluded, along with roughly 5 repertoires with anomalous nucleotide sharing. The table comes from immuneACCESS by way of TCRdb, which keeps in-frame sequences with V and J called. Part of the clones is missing from these tables; in studies checked, under half for an unresolved V gene and the rest for unknown reasons. V, J and clone size reflect that table, while D and trimming were determined from the DNA. The sample includes some 150,000 clones, with 70% to 85% observed a single time. The ten largest account for 3.7% of the sample.

The study at large found these results: It was suggested by the authors that the approach could potentially be generalized to other disease states and immunological phenotypes. The study listed 170 or so TCR beta chains as associated with cytomegalovirus. Several of the top co-occurrence clusters appeared to be linked to parvovirus B19, influenza, CMV and Epstein-Barr virus, according to a later analysis. Most TCR sequences were seen in very few donors, while some public TCRs were found in many individuals. Strong co-occurrence of HLA alleles, especially DR and DQ, made assigning TCR associations to individual alleles difficult. V-gene and J-gene trimming of TCR beta chains was associated with a missense DCLRE1C variant in a later genetic analysis, and the association was replicated in an independent cohort. For the cohort, immune exposure information was limited to CMV serostatus. In both the original and validation cohorts, the classifier was reported to diagnose cytomegalovirus status with high specificity and sensitivity. In an earlier analysis of fewer than 750 of the donors, most TCR beta V segments were observed in productive rearrangements about 87% or about 30% of the time, broadly matching IMGT annotations. Correlated functional status among segregating V segments might reflect linkage disequilibrium, but an unknown experimental factor could not be ruled out. A further reported finding was that TCR beta sequences accurately predicted the HLA-A and HLA-B alleles for most subjects in the first cohort. In a later analysis, HLA-associated TCR beta chains were found to be more clonally expanded and to have lower generation probabilities than equally common non-associated chains. According to a later genetic analysis, donors in an Asian-associated ancestry cluster had fewer N-insertions in productive TCRs than the approximately 670-donor mean. The cohort was sequenced for TCR beta chains only, and without alpha or paired-chain data the features that could be detected were limited. A later analysis associated 15,000 to 20,000 TCR beta sequences with specific HLA alleles at a false discovery rate of 0.05. In vitro tests confirmed that a few of the cytomegalovirus-associated TCR beta chains recognize cytomegalovirus antigens. According to a later analysis, TCR association rates differed among HLA loci, with DRB1 alleles showing the most associated TCRs and HLA-C alleles showing the fewest. A cluster of highly shared sequence variants was judged likely to represent a technical artifact of the sequencing pipeline. Because counts were too low, seventeen rarely observed V segments, including chromosome 9 orphons, were excluded from the earlier analysis of several hundred of the donors. Sequencing depth was assumed to be roughly uniform across donors in the presence/absence analyses, though that assumption may not hold. HLA typing was unavailable for some donors at each locus, so association tests used only the typed subset. In a later analysis, most CMV-associated TCR beta chains were found to appear HLA-restricted, with HLA associations seemingly driven largely by CMV exposure.

The material sequenced was PBMCs. The TCR originated in a man younger than 45 in good health and CMV-seropositive.

The base sequence is TGTGCCAGCAGTTGGGGGGACCTCTACGAGCAGTACTTC. It encodes CASSWGDLYEQYF. Rearrangement joined TRBV27 to TRBJ2-7; TRBD2 could be the D gene, as 6 bases match. The V and J ends are trimmed by 4 bases and 3 bases, leaving 10 bases between them. In the germline V gene (reference sequence), CDR1 corresponds to MNHEY and CDR2 to SMNVEV. The CDR3 has 13 amino acids, counting the end cysteine and phenylalanine. Left in the record is the CDR3 DNA by itself, 39 bases read in frame from the first base.